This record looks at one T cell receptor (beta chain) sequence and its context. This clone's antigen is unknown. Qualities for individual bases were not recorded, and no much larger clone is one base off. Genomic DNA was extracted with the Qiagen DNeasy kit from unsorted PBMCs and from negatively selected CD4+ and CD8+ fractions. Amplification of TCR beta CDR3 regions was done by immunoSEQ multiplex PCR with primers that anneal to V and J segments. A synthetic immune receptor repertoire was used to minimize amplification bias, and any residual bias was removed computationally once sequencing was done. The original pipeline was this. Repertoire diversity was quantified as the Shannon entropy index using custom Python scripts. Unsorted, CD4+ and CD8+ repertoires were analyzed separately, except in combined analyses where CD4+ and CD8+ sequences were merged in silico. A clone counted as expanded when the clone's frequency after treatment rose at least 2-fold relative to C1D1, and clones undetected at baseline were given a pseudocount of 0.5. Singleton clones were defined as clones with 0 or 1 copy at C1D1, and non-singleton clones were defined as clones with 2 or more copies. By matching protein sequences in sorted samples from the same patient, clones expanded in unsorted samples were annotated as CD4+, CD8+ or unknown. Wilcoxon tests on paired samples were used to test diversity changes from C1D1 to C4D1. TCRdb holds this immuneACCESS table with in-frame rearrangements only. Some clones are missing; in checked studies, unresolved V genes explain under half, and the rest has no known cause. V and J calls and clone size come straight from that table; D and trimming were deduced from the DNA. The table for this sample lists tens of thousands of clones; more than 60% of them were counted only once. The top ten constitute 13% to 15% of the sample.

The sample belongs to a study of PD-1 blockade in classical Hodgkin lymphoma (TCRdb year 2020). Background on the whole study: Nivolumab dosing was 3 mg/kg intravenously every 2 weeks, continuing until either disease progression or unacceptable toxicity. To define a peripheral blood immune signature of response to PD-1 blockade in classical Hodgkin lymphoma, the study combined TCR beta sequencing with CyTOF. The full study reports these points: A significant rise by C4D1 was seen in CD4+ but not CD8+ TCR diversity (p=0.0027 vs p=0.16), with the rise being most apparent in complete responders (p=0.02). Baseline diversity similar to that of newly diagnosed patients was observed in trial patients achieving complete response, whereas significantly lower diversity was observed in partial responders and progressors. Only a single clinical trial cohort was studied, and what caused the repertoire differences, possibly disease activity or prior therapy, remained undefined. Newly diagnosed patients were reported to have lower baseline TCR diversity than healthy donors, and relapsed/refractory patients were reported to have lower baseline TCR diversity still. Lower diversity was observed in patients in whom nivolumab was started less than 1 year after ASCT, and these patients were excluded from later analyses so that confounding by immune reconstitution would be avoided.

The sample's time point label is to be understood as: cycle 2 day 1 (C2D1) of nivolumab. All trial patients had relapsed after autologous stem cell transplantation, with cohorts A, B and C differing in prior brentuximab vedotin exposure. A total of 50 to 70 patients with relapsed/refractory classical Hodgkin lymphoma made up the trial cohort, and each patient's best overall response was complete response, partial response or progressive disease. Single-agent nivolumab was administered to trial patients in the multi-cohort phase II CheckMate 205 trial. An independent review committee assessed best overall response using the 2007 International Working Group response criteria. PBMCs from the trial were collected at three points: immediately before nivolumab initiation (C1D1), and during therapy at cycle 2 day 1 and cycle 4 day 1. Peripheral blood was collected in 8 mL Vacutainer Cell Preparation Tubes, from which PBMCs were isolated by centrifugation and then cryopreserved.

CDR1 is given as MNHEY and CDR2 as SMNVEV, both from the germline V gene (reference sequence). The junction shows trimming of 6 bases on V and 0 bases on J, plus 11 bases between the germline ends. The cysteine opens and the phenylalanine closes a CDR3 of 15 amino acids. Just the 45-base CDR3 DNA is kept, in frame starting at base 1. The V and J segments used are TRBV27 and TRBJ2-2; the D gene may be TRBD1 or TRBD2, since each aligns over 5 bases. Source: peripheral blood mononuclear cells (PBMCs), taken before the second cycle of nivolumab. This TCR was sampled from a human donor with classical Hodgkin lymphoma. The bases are TGTGCCAGCAGAAAGCCGGGGCCGAACACCGGGGAGCTGTTTTTT. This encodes CASRKPGPNTGELFF.